Below, 2 T cell receptor beta chains from the same sample are listed, as sequenced in a study of molecular identifiers for immune sequencing clone quantification. TCRdb analysed the PCR reads with MiXCR anew, one entry per CDR3 protein. The table lists hundreds of thousands of distinct CDR3 sequences, about 25% of them singletons. Sequences were obtained from naive CD8+ T cells from blood, with Jurkat cell RNA spiked in. Subset here: FACS-sorted CD8+CD4-CCR7+CD45RA+ naive T cells. The receptors were gathered from a human donor in good health. Some libraries in this study had Jurkat cell RNA spiked in.

The chain has TRBV27 and TRBJ2-5; 11 nucleotides align to TRBD2. In germline, CDR1 is MNHEY, CDR2 SMNVEV (reference sequence). With 8 bases clipped from V and 1 base from J, the junction kept 6 bases outside the gene matches. This CDR3 is built from 15 residues. CDR3 sequence reads: CASGPGTSGQETQYF. CDR3 sequence (DNA): TGTGCCAGCGGTCCAGGGACTAGCGGCCAAGAGACCCAGTACTTC.

The rearrangement links TRBV4-3 to TRBJ1-6, with D perhaps TRBD1 (5 bases). The CDR3 contains 18 residues. V lost 3 bases and J lost 4, with 19 bases in between. CDR1 is LGHNA, CDR2 YSLEER, per germline. For the CDR3, the DNA is TGCGCCAGCAGCCACCAGGGATCCACACACAATTATAATTCACCCCTCCACTTT. This encodes CASSHQGSTHNYNSPLHF.